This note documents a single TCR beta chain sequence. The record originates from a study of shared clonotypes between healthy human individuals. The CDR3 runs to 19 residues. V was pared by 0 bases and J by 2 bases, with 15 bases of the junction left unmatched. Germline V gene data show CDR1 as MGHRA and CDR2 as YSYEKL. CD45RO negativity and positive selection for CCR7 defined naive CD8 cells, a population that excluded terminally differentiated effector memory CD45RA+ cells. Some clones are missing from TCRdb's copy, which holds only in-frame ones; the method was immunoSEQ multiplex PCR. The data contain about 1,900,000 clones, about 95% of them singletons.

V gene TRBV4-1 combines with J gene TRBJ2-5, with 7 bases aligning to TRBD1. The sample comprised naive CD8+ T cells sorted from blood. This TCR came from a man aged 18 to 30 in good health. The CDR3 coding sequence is TGCGCCAGCAGCCAAGATGGGAGTCCCGGCAGGGGGTTTCAAGAGACCCAGTACTTC. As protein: CASSQDGSPGRGFQETQYF.